What follows are 16 T cell receptor beta chains derived from one specimen sequenced in a study of shared clonotypes between healthy human individuals. Clones were sequenced by immunoSEQ multiplex PCR, and TCRdb holds only the in-frame ones, with some missing. The sample gives some 2.3 million clones, roughly 93% of which show up once; about 0.39% is in the top ten. The sequenced material came from naive CD4+ T cells from PBMCs. Indicated subset: CD45RA+ positively selected. All receptors come from a man between 18 and 35 years old in good health. Some clones in this sample may be carry-over from other donors' samples.

J is TRBJ1-1 and V is TRBV28; D possibly corresponds to TRBD1 (6 bases). The germline V gene has CDR1 MDHEN and CDR2 SYDVKM. There are 15 residues in the CDR3. The V end was cut by 5 bases, the J end by 4 bases, with 17 bases between. CDR3 coding DNA: TGTGCCAGCAGTATAACAGGGAGGGGGGCCACTGAAGCTTTCTTT. Its translation is CASSITGRGATEAFF. Full variable domain (rest looked up from reference TRBV28 and TRBJ1-1): DVKVTQSSRYLVKRTGEKVFLECVQDMDHENMFWYRQDPGLGLRLIYFSYDVKMKEKGDIPEGYSVSREKKERFSLILESASTNQTSMYLCASSITGRGATEAFFGQGTRLTVV.

A few counts support this clone. Other DNA sequences in this specimen translate into the identical CDR3. The chain joins TRBV7-9 to TRBJ1-5; D is possibly TRBD1 (5 bases). Germline CDR1 and CDR2: SEHNR and FQNEAQ (reference sequence). Trimming removed 3 bases from V and 7 bases from J, with 13 bases in between. This CDR3 contains 14 residues. The CDR3 region has the DNA TGTGCCAGCAGCTTGGGGCAGGGTGGCCAGCCCCAGCATTTT. Its translation is CASSLGQGGQPQHF. Together with reference TRBV7-9 and TRBJ1-5, the CDR3 gives the full variable domain: DTGVSQNPRHKITKRGQNVTFRCDPISEHNRLYWYRQTLGQGPEFLTYFQNEAQLEKSRLLSDRFSAERPKGSFSTLEIQRTEQGDSAMYLCASSLGQGGQPQHFGDGTRLSIL.

The genes are TRBV18 and TRBJ1-2; tentative D call: TRBD1 (5 bases). The V end lost 6 bases, the J end lost 8 bases, and 13 bases lay between the germline ends. The CDR3 is made up of 12 amino acids. CDR1 and CDR2 from the germline V gene are KGHSH and LQKENI. CDR3 amino acids: CASSVQARGYTF. The CDR3 nucleotides are TGTGCCAGCTCCGTACAGGCGAGGGGCTACACCTTC.

The CDR3 region has the DNA TGTGCCAGCAGGACGCTCAATCAGCCCCAGCATTTT. Translated, it gives CASRTLNQPQHF. The chain links TRBV2 to TRBJ1-5; D is unclear. This CDR3 comprises 12 residues. Trimming removed 6 bases at V and 3 bases at J, with 6 bases between. Germline-derived CDR1 and CDR2 are SNHLY and FYNNEI.

The sample holds one count of this clone. Other nucleotide sequences from this sample produce the same CDR3. This chain links TRBV2 with TRBJ2-5; tentative D call: TRBD1 (6 bases). The CDR3 sequence is 11 residues long. CDR1 and CDR2 from the germline V gene are SNHLY and FYNNEI. V lost 6 bases to trimming and J lost 5 bases, with 7 bases between them. CDR3 DNA sequence: TGTGCCAGCAGCCAGGGGGAGACCCAGTACTTC. It yields the protein CASSQGETQYF.

This clone showed up just a few times. V gene TRBV14 combines with J gene TRBJ2-2, with D perhaps TRBD1 (5 bases). The V end was cut by 4 bases, the J end by 7 bases, with 13 bases between. CDR3 length: 14 amino acids. Germline-derived CDR1 and CDR2 are SGHDN and FVKESK. The CDR3 DNA is TGTGCCAGCAGCCCTCAGGGATTTAGCGGGGAGCTGTTTTTT. This translates into CASSPQGFSGELFF.

The chain is built from TRBV5-4 and TRBJ1-3; D is possibly TRBD1 (5 bases). Germline CDR1 and CDR2: SGHNT and YYREEE (reference sequence). The V end lost 4 bases, the J end lost 0 bases, and 8 bases lay between the germline ends. This CDR3 has 14 residues. The DNA for the CDR3 is TGTGCCAGCAGCGCCACAGGCTCTGGAAACACCATATATTTT. Encoded protein: CASSATGSGNTIYF. The variable domain in full, completed from reference TRBV5-4 and TRBJ1-3, reads ETGVTQSPTHLIKTRGQQVTLRCSSQSGHNTVSWYQQALGQGPQFIFQYYREEENGRGNFPPRFSGLQFPNYSSELNVNALELDDSALYLCASSATGSGNTIYFGEGSWLTVV.

J is TRBJ2-5 and V is TRBV5-8, with a possible D match to TRBD2 (6 bases). The CDR3 contains 15 residues. V dropped 5 bases and J dropped 1 base, with 15 bases sitting between them. Germline V gene sequence: CDR1 SGHTS, CDR2 YDEGEE. The CDR3 region is CASRYQRAPQETQYF. CDR3 DNA sequence: TGTGCCAGCAGGTACCAGCGGGCCCCCCAAGAGACCCAGTACTTC.

This chain connects TRBV7-2 to TRBJ1-5; TRBD1 aligns across 8 bases. Trimming took 4 bases from V and 2 from J; bases not matched to a gene: 10. The CDR3 is 17 amino acids. Germline CDR1 SGHTA, CDR2 FQGNSA. As DNA, the CDR3 is TGTGCCAGCAGCTCCCAAGAATTGGACAGGGGCAATCAGCCCCAGCATTTT. Its translation is CASSSQELDRGNQPQHF.

The V call is TRBV4-2, the J call TRBJ2-2; 10 bases line up with TRBD1. The trim removed 4 bases at V and 4 bases at J, leaving 3 bases unmatched. This CDR3 is 15 amino acids long. CDR1 is LGHNA, CDR2 YNFKEQ, per germline. The CDR3: CASSPRTGGTGELFF. CDR3 nucleotide sequence: TGTGCCAGCAGCCCACGGACAGGGGGCACCGGGGAGCTGTTTTTT.

The chain has TRBV4-2 and TRBJ2-7, with D tentatively TRBD1 (7 bases). Trimming stripped 2 bases from V and 2 bases from J, with 13 bases between. The germline gives CDR1 LGHNA, CDR2 YNFKEQ. The CDR3 runs 15 residues. As DNA, the CDR3 is TGTGCCAGCAGCCAACCGACAGGGACTCCCTACGAGCAGTACTTC. It yields the protein CASSQPTGTPYEQYF.

The chain employs TRBV6-5 and TRBJ2-7; D is possibly TRBD1 (6 bases). V was clipped by 2 bases and J by 6 bases, with 11 bases between them. The CDR3 loop spans 13 amino acids. CDR1 is MNHEY, CDR2 SVGAGI, per germline. CDR3 DNA sequence: TGTGCCAGCAGTTACCTGGACAGAACCGAGCAGTACTTC. Its translation: CASSYLDRTEQYF.

V and J are TRBV6-1 and TRBJ2-3, with a possible D match to TRBD2 (5 bases). Germline V gene sequence: CDR1 MNHNS, CDR2 SASEGT. V was clipped by 7 bases and J by 6 bases, with 14 bases between them. This CDR3 comprises 13 residues. CDR3: CASIGPGRDTQYF. The CDR3 DNA reads TGTGCCAGCATTGGACCGGGAAGGGATACGCAGTATTTT.

This sequence joins TRBV5-1 and TRBJ1-3, with D maybe TRBD1 (6 bases). From germline, CDR1 is SGHRS and CDR2 YFSETQ. The CDR3 length is 15 residues. V was trimmed by 1 base and J by 2 bases, leaving 10 bases between them. For the CDR3, the DNA is TGCGCCAGCAGCTTGAGTACAGGGCCTGGAAACACCATATATTTT. Translation gives CASSLSTGPGNTIYF.

The gene calls are TRBV5-1 and TRBJ1-3; unclear D gene. Germline-derived CDR1 and CDR2 are SGHRS and YFSETQ. Trimming stripped 1 base from V and 2 bases from J, with 13 bases between. This CDR3 has 16 amino acids. The chain's CDR3 is CASSLFYSATGNTIYF. CDR3 nucleotides: TGCGCCAGCAGCTTGTTCTATTCGGCAACTGGAAACACCATATATTTT.

The V gene is TRBV18, the J gene TRBJ2-1; 12 positions match TRBD2. V trimming: 0 bases; J trimming: 8 bases; junction bases outside the gene matches: 5. This CDR3 is 16 amino acids long. CDR1 is KGHSH, CDR2 LQKENI, per germline. CDR3 DNA: TGTGCCAGCTCACCACCGACTAGCGGGAGCGGACATGAGCAGTTCTTC. Its protein product is CASSPPTSGSGHEQFF.